The clone carrying this T cell receptor beta chain was seen repeatedly, ten times or more. The CDR3 totals 15 residues. CDR1 is SNHLY, CDR2 FYNNEI, per germline. J gave up 2 bases and V 5 bases, and 8 bases lay outside the gene matches. These data belong to a study of blood T cell repertoires in COVID-19. Overall study context: PBMCs, B-cell-depleted T cells, or T cells were the source of the cDNA or gDNA that made up the material.

Authors' processing steps: Estimation of nucleated cell counts relied on the amplification of reference gene primers. TCRdb's copy holds only in-frame clones and misses some; the assay was immunoSEQ multiplex PCR. That table gives V, J and clone size, and the DNA gave D and trimming. The repertoire holds 250,000 to 350,000 clones, with about 85% as singletons. This sequence joins TRBV2 and TRBJ2-5, with 7 positions matching TRBD1. The source material was peripheral blood. The origin of this receptor is a woman aged 50 to 60 with active or convalescent COVID-19. In DNA, the CDR3 is TGTGCCAGCAGTCACACAGGGGTCCTACAAGAGACCCAGTACTTC. Residues: CASSHTGVLQETQYF. The whole variable domain, filled in from reference TRBV2 and TRBJ2-5, reads EPEVTQTPSHQVTQMGQEVILRCVPISNHLYFYWYRQILGQKVEFLVSFYNNEISEKSEIFDDQFSVERPDGSNFTLKIRSTKLEDSAMYFCASSHTGVLQETQYFGPGTRLLVL.